The T cell receptor (beta chain) under discussion was sequenced for a study of T cell responses to AZD1222 COVID-19 vaccine. The overall study: Researchers grouped second doses given at about 4 or about 12 weeks into one pool.

Study conclusions and caveats: There were repertoire samples only from the period after the peak T cell response. Most donors were white British and more were female, and clonal diversity was possibly underestimated. Breadth and depth of Spike-specific TCRs rose after two AZD1222 doses.

This clone showed up just a few times. Its target is not known. The method was immunoSEQ multiplex PCR; TCRdb's version includes in-frame clones alone and lacks a portion of them. The repertoire has some 140,000 clones, 84% of them found once; the top ten carry roughly 4.3%. Sequenced here: peripheral blood, sampled on day 0 of AZD1222 vaccination. This sequence was found in an adult in good health.

CDR3: CASSSTGGDYGYTF. CDR3 nucleotide sequence: TGTGCCAGCAGCTCGACAGGGGGTGACTATGGCTACACCTTC. The V gene is TRBV5-6, the J gene TRBJ1-2; 9 bases map to TRBD1. The CDR3 is made up of 14 amino acids. Germline V gene lookup returns CDR1 SGHDT and CDR2 YYEEEE. V lost 3 bases to trimming and J lost 3 bases; unmatched junction nucleotides: 3.